The 2 T cell receptor beta chains below were found in one sample sequenced in a study of shared clonotypes between healthy human individuals. Sequencing was performed with immunoSEQ multiplex PCR; in TCRdb, only in-frame clones are kept and a portion is missing. The sample lists a few million clones, 80% to 95% occurring once. The sequenced material came from naive CD4+ T cells from PBMCs. Subset noted: CD45RA+ positively selected. All receptors come from a man aged 18 to 29 in good health. Some clones in this sample may be carry-over from other donors' samples.

The V call is TRBV4-3, the J call TRBJ1-5; TRBD1 aligns across 9 bases. The CDR3 runs 19 residues. In germline, CDR1 is LGHNA, CDR2 YSLEER. Trimming cost V 1 base and J 6 bases; bases outside gene matches: 16. In DNA form, the CDR3 reads TGCGCCAGCAGCCAAGGCCTCATACAGGGGGCAGGAATTGGTCAGCCCCAGCATTTT. Translated: CASSQGLIQGAGIGQPQHF.

The CDR3 DNA reads TGCAGCGTGATAACAGGATCCTACGAGCAGTACTTC. Protein: CSVITGSYEQYF. The gene calls are TRBV29-1 and TRBJ2-7, with D possibly TRBD1 on 5 matching bases. Germline assignment: CDR1 SQVTM and CDR2 ANQGSEA. The length of the CDR3 is 12 residues. The V gene lost 6 bases and the J gene lost 1 base, with 10 bases spanning the gap.